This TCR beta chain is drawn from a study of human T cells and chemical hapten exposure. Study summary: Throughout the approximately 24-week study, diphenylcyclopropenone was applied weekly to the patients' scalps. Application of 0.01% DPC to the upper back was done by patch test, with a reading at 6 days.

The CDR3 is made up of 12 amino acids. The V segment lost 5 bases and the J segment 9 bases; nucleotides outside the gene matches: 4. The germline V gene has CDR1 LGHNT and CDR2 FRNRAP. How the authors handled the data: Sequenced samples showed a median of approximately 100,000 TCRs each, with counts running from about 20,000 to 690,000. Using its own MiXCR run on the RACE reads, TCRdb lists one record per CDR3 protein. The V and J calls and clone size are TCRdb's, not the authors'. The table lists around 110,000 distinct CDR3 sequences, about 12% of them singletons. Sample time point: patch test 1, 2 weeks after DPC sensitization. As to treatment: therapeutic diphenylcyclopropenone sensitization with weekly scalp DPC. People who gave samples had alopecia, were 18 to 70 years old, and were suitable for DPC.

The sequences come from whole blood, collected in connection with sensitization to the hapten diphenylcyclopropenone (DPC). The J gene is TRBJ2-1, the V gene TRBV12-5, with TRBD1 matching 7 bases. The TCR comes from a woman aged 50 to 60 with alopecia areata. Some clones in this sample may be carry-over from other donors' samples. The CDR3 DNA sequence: TGTGCTAGTGGTATATGGACAGGTGAGCAGTTCTTC. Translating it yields CASGIWTGEQFF.